The TCR beta chain described here comes from a study of cytomegalovirus exposure and HLA in healthy donors. About this clone: Its antigen is not known.

The PCR ran on 60 Vbeta and 13 Jbeta primers. Clones were read by immunoSEQ multiplex PCR, and TCRdb kept only the in-frame ones, dropping some. The sample lists 150,000 to 200,000 clones; 75% to 85% were seen once. Findings and limits, study-wide: An analysis done earlier found most TCR beta V segments productive about 87% or about 30% of the time. 87-base-pair reads could not separate some V segments, including TRBV6-2 and TRBV6-3.

Looked up from germline, CDR1 is SGHNT and CDR2 is YYREEE (reference sequence). CDR3 length: 16 residues. Trimming removed 1 base from V and 0 bases from J, with 12 bases in between. The sample comprised PBMCs. The sequence was collected from a woman in her thirties in good health and CMV-seronegative. The V and J genes are TRBV5-4 and TRBJ2-3; no reliable D call. CDR3 DNA: TGTGCCAGCAGCTTGACCCTAGAGTCTAGCACAGATACGCAGTATTTT. Protein: CASSLTLESSTDTQYF.